Listed below are T cell receptor beta chains from one sample, sequenced in a study of Graves' ophthalmopathy and Graves' hyperthyroidism. TCRdb redid the calling of the multiplex PCR reads with MiXCR, one entry per CDR3 protein. The repertoire holds around 470,000 distinct CDR3 sequences, with 13% to 15% as singletons. Sample: blood. The receptors were gathered from a woman in her twenties or thirties with Graves' ophthalmopathy. The CDR3 runs from the conserved cysteine through the conserved F or W. The D gene is left open where the match is weak. A clone size is listed for some rows: how often the clone was seen (once, few, many), or a class if it is expanded.

clone_size j_call v_call d_call cdr3_aa cdr3_nt
. TRBJ1-1 TRBV19 TRBD1 CASSPGTGFRAFF TGTGCCAGTAGTCCCGGGACAGGGTTTAGAGCTTTCTTT
. TRBJ2-2 TRBV3-1 . CASSQGTTGELFF TGTGCCAGCAGCCAGGGCACCACCGGGGAGCTGTTTTTT
few TRBJ2-7 TRBV4-1 TRBD2 CASSLSSGNNYEQYF TGCGCCAGCAGCCTTTCTAGCGGTAACAACTACGAGCAGTACTTC
. TRBJ2-6 TRBV3-1 . CASSHGGGQPGANVLTF TGTGCCAGCAGCCATGGAGGGGGACAACCTGGGGCCAACGTCCTGACTTTC
many TRBJ2-6 TRBV12-3/TRBV12-4 . CASSRDGSGANVLTF TGTGCCAGCAGCCGGGACGGATCTGGGGCCAACGTCCTGACTTTC
many TRBJ1-5 TRBV30 . CAWSGGTNQPQHF TGTGCCTGGAGCGGGGGGACCAATCAGCCCCAGCATTTT
many TRBJ1-1 TRBV20-1 . CSANPPGNTEAFF TGCAGTGCTAACCCCCCGGGAAACACTGAAGCTTTCTTT
many TRBJ1-1 TRBV5-1 . CASSSAAINTEAFF TGCGCCAGCAGCTCGGCAGCTATTAACACTGAAGCTTTCTTT
many TRBJ1-1 TRBV2 TRBD1 CACTGTGAFF TGTGCCTGCACGGGGACAGGAGCTTTCTTT
. TRBJ2-7 TRBV20-1 TRBD2 CSASALAGHSSYEQYF TGCAGTGCTAGCGCCTTAGCGGGCCATAGCTCCTACGAGCAGTACTTC
many TRBJ1-1 TRBV20-1 TRBD1 CSAPDRGEAFF TGCAGTGCGCCGGACAGGGGTGAAGCTTTCTTT
few TRBJ2-1 TRBV28 . CASRTRWGVNNEQFF TGTGCCAGCAGGACGCGGTGGGGAGTTAACAATGAGCAGTTCTTC
many TRBJ2-7 TRBV29-1 TRBD2 CSVGGWALTSGGFYEQYF TGCAGCGTTGGAGGGTGGGCTTTGACTAGCGGGGGGTTCTACGAGCAGTACTTC
few TRBJ1-1 TRBV7-6 . CASSLVGWPEAFF TGTGCCAGCAGCTTAGTGGGATGGCCTGAAGCTTTCTTT
many TRBJ2-2 TRBV19 . CASTNTGELFF TGTGCCAGCACGAACACCGGGGAGCTGTTTTTT
many TRBJ1-3 TRBV6-1 . CASRTGISGNTIYF TGTGCCAGCAGGACAGGAATCTCTGGAAACACCATATATTTT
many TRBJ1-2 TRBV13 . CASSLVQVVDGYTF TGTGCCAGCAGCTTAGTGCAGGTGGTTGATGGCTACACCTTC
many TRBJ1-1 TRBV28 . CASSSDGTTNTEAFF TGTGCCAGCAGTTCGGACGGGACTACGAACACTGAAGCTTTCTTT
many TRBJ2-7 TRBV20-1 . CSAIGTANPYEQYF TGCAGTGCGATCGGGACCGCTAACCCCTACGAGCAGTACTTC
few TRBJ2-1 TRBV29-1 TRBD2 CSGAGTSGRSYNEQFF TGCAGCGGGGCTGGGACTAGCGGGAGGAGTTACAATGAGCAGTTCTTC
many TRBJ1-5 TRBV6-1 . CASSERGSPYSNQPQHF TGTGCCAGCAGTGAACGTGGCAGCCCCTATAGCAATCAGCCCCAGCATTTT
many TRBJ2-7 TRBV20-1 TRBD2 CSARETSGFYEQYF TGCAGTGCTAGAGAGACTAGCGGGTTCTACGAGCAGTACTTC
few TRBJ2-3 TRBV11-2 . CASSPPLGLDTQYF TGTGCCAGCAGCCCGCCTCTCGGTCTTGATACGCAGTATTTT
. TRBJ2-2 TRBV6-5 . CASSYGIPSPGELFF TGTGCCAGCAGTTACGGGATTCCTAGCCCCGGGGAGCTGTTTTTT
many TRBJ1-2 TRBV29-1 . CSVEGQVPKIYGYTF TGCAGCGTTGAAGGACAGGTCCCTAAAATCTATGGCTACACCTTC
many TRBJ2-2 TRBV15 TRBD1 CATSSGDRVAGELFF TGTGCCACCAGCAGCGGGGACAGGGTGGCGGGGGAGCTGTTTTTT
many TRBJ2-7 TRBV4-2 TRBD2 CASSPRLAWSPTYEQYF TGTGCCAGCAGCCCCCGACTAGCGTGGAGCCCCACCTACGAGCAGTACTTC
many TRBJ1-2 TRBV11-2 . CASSPGATAPSNYGYTF TGTGCCAGCAGTCCGGGAGCCACTGCTCCTTCTAACTATGGCTACACCTTC
. TRBJ1-2 TRBV7-9 . CASSFQDPNYGYTF TGTGCCAGCAGCTTTCAGGACCCTAACTATGGCTACACCTTC
many TRBJ2-7 TRBV13 TRBD1 CASSSDRVGSYEQYF TGTGCCAGCAGCTCGGACAGGGTGGGCTCCTACGAGCAGTACTTC
many TRBJ1-5 TRBV6-1 . CASSPPNQPQHF TGTGCCAGCAGTCCACCTAATCAGCCCCAGCATTTT
many TRBJ2-7 TRBV7-2 TRBD2 CASSFGLADYEQYF TGTGCCAGCAGCTTCGGGCTAGCGGACTACGAGCAGTACTTC
many TRBJ1-5 TRBV10-3 . CAISVGGSNQPQHF TGTGCCATCAGTGTCGGCGGTAGCAATCAGCCCCAGCATTTT
many TRBJ2-5 TRBV24-1 TRBD1 CATSDLDRGETQYF TGTGCCACCAGTGATTTGGACAGGGGAGAGACCCAGTACTTC
few TRBJ2-3 TRBV6-5 . CASSYSHTDTQYF TGTGCCAGCAGTTACTCTCACACAGATACGCAGTATTTT
few TRBJ1-6 TRBV7-2 TRBD1 CASSLKTGGAGSPLHF TGTGCCAGCAGCTTAAAAACAGGGGGCGCAGGCTCACCCCTCCACTTT
many TRBJ2-7 TRBV7-8 . CASSLVIGRRSYEQYF TGTGCCAGCAGCTTAGTTATTGGCAGAAGAAGTTACGAGCAGTACTTC
. TRBJ2-2 TRBV11-1 TRBD1 CASSTSTGGAYTGELFF TGTGCCAGCAGCACTTCAACAGGGGGCGCGTACACCGGGGAGCTGTTTTTT
many TRBJ1-1 TRBV28 . CASIQRDTEAFF TGTGCCAGCATCCAGAGGGATACTGAAGCTTTCTTT
few TRBJ1-1 TRBV6-5 . CASRVSDEAFF TGTGCCAGCAGAGTTTCAGATGAAGCTTTCTTT
. TRBJ1-1 TRBV19 TRBD1 CASSTSQGIEAFF TGTGCCAGTAGTACTTCACAGGGGATTGAAGCTTTCTTT
many TRBJ1-2 TRBV19 TRBD1 CASSPPGQGAGYTF TGTGCCAGTAGTCCCCCGGGACAGGGGGCTGGCTACACCTTC
many TRBJ1-1 TRBV3-1 . CASSQDPRGNTEAFF TGTGCCAGCAGCCAAGACCCCAGGGGGAACACTGAAGCTTTCTTT